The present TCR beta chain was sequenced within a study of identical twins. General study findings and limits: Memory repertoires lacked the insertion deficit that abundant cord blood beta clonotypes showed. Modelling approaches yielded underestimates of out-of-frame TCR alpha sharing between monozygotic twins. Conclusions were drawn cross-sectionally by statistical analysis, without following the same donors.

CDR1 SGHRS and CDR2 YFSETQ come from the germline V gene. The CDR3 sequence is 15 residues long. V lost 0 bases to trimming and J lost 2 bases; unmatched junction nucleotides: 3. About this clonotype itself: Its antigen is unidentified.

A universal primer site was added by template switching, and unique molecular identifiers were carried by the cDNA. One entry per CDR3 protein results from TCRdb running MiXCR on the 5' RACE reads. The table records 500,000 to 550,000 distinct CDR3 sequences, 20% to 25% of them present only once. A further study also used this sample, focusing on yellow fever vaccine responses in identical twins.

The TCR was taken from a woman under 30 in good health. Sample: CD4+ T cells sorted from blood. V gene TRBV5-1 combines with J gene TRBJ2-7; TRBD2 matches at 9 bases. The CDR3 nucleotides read TGCGCCAGCAGCTTGGCGGGCGGGAGGGCCTACGAGCAGTACTTC. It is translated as CASSLAGGRAYEQYF.